A selection of T cell receptor beta chains follows, all from one sample in a study of T cell responses to AZD1222 COVID-19 vaccine. The assay was immunoSEQ multiplex PCR, and TCRdb's table has in-frame clones only and misses some. Found here are some 100,000 clones, 80% to 95% of them singletons; the top ten hold roughly 3.1%. Sequenced material: peripheral blood, taken 28 days after the second AZD1222 dose. The origin of the receptors is an adult who received the AZD1222 COVID-19 vaccine. The CDR3 runs from the conserved cysteine through the conserved F or W. D genes are given only for firm matches. The size field is filled for only some rows; it gives once, few, many or a size class.

j_call: TRBJ1-3; clone_size: .; d_call: TRBD1; v_call: TRBV4-3; cdr3_aa: CASSHRGRGNTIYF; cdr3_nt: TGCGCCAGCAGCCACAGGGGGCGCGGGAACACCATATATTTT
j_call: TRBJ2-3; clone_size: .; d_call: TRBD2; v_call: TRBV5-4; cdr3_aa: CASSSGLAGQTSTDTQYF; cdr3_nt: TGTGCCAGCAGCTCCGGACTAGCGGGACAAACCAGCACAGATACGCAGTATTTT
j_call: TRBJ2-7; clone_size: .; d_call: TRBD2; v_call: TRBV6-5; cdr3_aa: CASSYGLAGNYEQYF; cdr3_nt: TGTGCCAGCAGCTACGGACTAGCGGGAAACTACGAGCAGTACTTC
j_call: TRBJ2-7; clone_size: .; d_call: .; v_call: TRBV2; cdr3_aa: CASSGGIYEQYF; cdr3_nt: TGTGCCAGCAGTGGGGGGATCTACGAGCAGTACTTC
j_call: TRBJ2-2; clone_size: .; d_call: .; v_call: TRBV5-8; cdr3_aa: CASSPWVQRSGELFF; cdr3_nt: TGTGCCAGCAGCCCGTGGGTCCAGCGGAGCGGGGAGCTGTTTTTT
j_call: TRBJ1-6; clone_size: .; d_call: .; v_call: TRBV5-1; cdr3_aa: CASSGSDNSPLHF; cdr3_nt: TGCGCCAGCAGCGGGTCAGATAATTCACCCCTCCACTTT
j_call: TRBJ2-5; clone_size: once; d_call: TRBD1; v_call: TRBV2; cdr3_aa: CASRFLRTGGLETQYF; cdr3_nt: TGTGCCAGCAGGTTTCTCCGGACAGGGGGTTTGGAGACCCAGTACTTC
j_call: TRBJ2-2; clone_size: .; d_call: .; v_call: TRBV12-3/TRBV12-4; cdr3_aa: CASSINTGELFF; cdr3_nt: TGTGCCAGCAGTATAAACACCGGGGAGCTGTTTTTT
j_call: TRBJ2-3; clone_size: .; d_call: .; v_call: TRBV20-1; cdr3_aa: CSASRGNGGTDTQYF; cdr3_nt: TGCAGTGCTAGTAGGGGGAACGGGGGCACAGATACGCAGTATTTT
j_call: TRBJ2-3; clone_size: .; d_call: .; v_call: TRBV9; cdr3_aa: CASSSSGSTDTQYF; cdr3_nt: TGTGCCAGCAGCTCGAGCGGAAGCACAGATACGCAGTATTTT
j_call: TRBJ1-5; clone_size: .; d_call: .; v_call: TRBV2; cdr3_aa: CASSERNSNQPQHF; cdr3_nt: TGTGCCAGCAGTGAGAGAAATAGCAATCAGCCCCAGCATTTT
j_call: TRBJ2-6; clone_size: .; d_call: .; v_call: TRBV19; cdr3_aa: CASSIRGTGANVLTF; cdr3_nt: TGTGCCAGTAGTATACGTGGGACCGGGGCCAACGTCCTGACTTTC
j_call: TRBJ2-1; clone_size: .; d_call: .; v_call: TRBV6-2/TRBV6-3; cdr3_aa: CASSNYNEQFF; cdr3_nt: TGTGCCAGCAGTAACTACAATGAGCAGTTCTTC
j_call: TRBJ2-2; clone_size: .; d_call: .; v_call: TRBV6-4; cdr3_aa: CASSDSDTNTGELFF; cdr3_nt: TGTGCCAGCAGTGACTCGGACACCAACACCGGGGAGCTGTTTTTT
j_call: TRBJ1-6; clone_size: .; d_call: .; v_call: TRBV4-1; cdr3_aa: CASSPLDMGLPRWAALHF; cdr3_nt: TGCGCCAGCAGCCCCTTGGACATGGGGTTACCGCGGTGGGCTGCCCTCCACTTT
j_call: TRBJ1-1; clone_size: .; d_call: .; v_call: TRBV18; cdr3_aa: CASSPSRPGLTEAFF; cdr3_nt: TGTGCCAGCTCACCATCCCGCCCCGGGCTGACTGAAGCTTTCTTT
j_call: TRBJ2-7; clone_size: .; d_call: .; v_call: TRBV5-1; cdr3_aa: CASSRGTYEQYF; cdr3_nt: TGCGCCAGCAGCCGCGGGACCTACGAGCAGTACTTC
j_call: TRBJ1-2; clone_size: once; d_call: TRBD1; v_call: TRBV19; cdr3_aa: CASSRDRANYGYTF; cdr3_nt: TGTGCCAGTAGTAGGGACAGGGCGAACTATGGCTACACCTTC
j_call: TRBJ2-7; clone_size: .; d_call: .; v_call: TRBV21-1; cdr3_aa: CASSKEDLYGGVNYEQYF; cdr3_nt: TGTGCCAGCAGCAAAGAAGACCTGTACGGTGGGGTTAACTACGAGCAGTACTTC
j_call: TRBJ1-4; clone_size: .; d_call: .; v_call: TRBV27; cdr3_aa: CASKQHRDGEKLFF; cdr3_nt: TGTGCCAGCAAGCAGCACAGGGATGGTGAAAAACTGTTTTTT
j_call: TRBJ1-4; clone_size: .; d_call: TRBD1; v_call: TRBV5-4; cdr3_aa: CASSSRQGAREKLFF; cdr3_nt: TGTGCCAGCAGCTCCCGACAGGGGGCGCGTGAAAAACTGTTTTTT
j_call: TRBJ1-2; clone_size: .; d_call: .; v_call: TRBV5-1; cdr3_aa: CASSLDPAGGNYGYTF; cdr3_nt: TGCGCCAGCAGCTTGGATCCTGCAGGCGGTAACTATGGCTACACCTTC
j_call: TRBJ1-1; clone_size: few; d_call: .; v_call: TRBV13; cdr3_aa: CASSLGKWNTEAFF; cdr3_nt: TGTGCCAGCAGCTTAGGGAAGTGGAACACTGAAGCTTTCTTT
j_call: TRBJ1-1; clone_size: .; d_call: .; v_call: TRBV2; cdr3_aa: CASSQDSNMNTEAFF; cdr3_nt: TGTGCCAGCAGCCAGGACTCTAACATGAACACTGAAGCTTTCTTT
j_call: TRBJ1-4; clone_size: .; d_call: .; v_call: TRBV11-2; cdr3_aa: CASSLELLGKLFF; cdr3_nt: TGTGCCAGCAGCTTAGAGCTACTTGGAAAACTGTTTTTT
j_call: TRBJ2-1; clone_size: .; d_call: .; v_call: TRBV4-3; cdr3_aa: CASSQDRGVQQFF; cdr3_nt: TGCGCCAGCAGCCAAGACCGTGGCGTACAGCAGTTCTTC
j_call: TRBJ1-1; clone_size: .; d_call: .; v_call: TRBV11-3; cdr3_aa: CASSVQGRVSEAFF; cdr3_nt: TGTGCCAGCAGCGTACAGGGTAGAGTCTCTGAAGCTTTCTTT
j_call: TRBJ1-1; clone_size: .; d_call: .; v_call: TRBV14; cdr3_aa: CASSRLPGQNTEAFF; cdr3_nt: TGTGCCAGCAGCCGATTACCGGGACAGAACACTGAAGCTTTCTTT
j_call: TRBJ2-3; clone_size: .; d_call: .; v_call: TRBV7-3; cdr3_aa: CASSPRASGTDTQYF; cdr3_nt: TGTGCCAGCAGCCCAAGGGCTAGCGGCACAGATACGCAGTATTTT
j_call: TRBJ2-1; clone_size: .; d_call: TRBD2; v_call: TRBV19; cdr3_aa: CASSVTSGGYNEQFF; cdr3_nt: TGTGCCAGTAGTGTGACTAGCGGGGGCTACAATGAGCAGTTCTTC
j_call: TRBJ2-7; clone_size: .; d_call: TRBD1; v_call: TRBV6-5; cdr3_aa: CASTPRGGTGGKQYF; cdr3_nt: TGTGCCAGCACCCCTCGGGGCGGGACAGGGGGTAAGCAGTACTTC
j_call: TRBJ2-3; clone_size: .; d_call: .; v_call: TRBV6-2/TRBV6-3; cdr3_aa: CASSYSPPFDGDTQYF; cdr3_nt: TGTGCCAGCAGTTACTCCCCTCCCTTCGATGGAGATACGCAGTATTTT
j_call: TRBJ1-4; clone_size: once; d_call: .; v_call: TRBV5-1; cdr3_aa: CASSPRTASTNEKLFF; cdr3_nt: TGCGCCAGCAGCCCTCGGACCGCCTCAACTAATGAAAAACTGTTTTTT
j_call: TRBJ1-5; clone_size: once; d_call: .; v_call: TRBV6-7; cdr3_aa: CASSYFRGRKGNQPQHF; cdr3_nt: TGTGCCAGCAGTTACTTTCGTGGGCGGAAAGGCAATCAGCCCCAGCATTTT
j_call: TRBJ1-6; clone_size: .; d_call: .; v_call: TRBV19; cdr3_aa: CASTPFEGVRSPLHF; cdr3_nt: TGTGCCAGTACCCCTTTTGAGGGGGTTCGTTCACCCCTCCACTTT
j_call: TRBJ1-1; clone_size: .; d_call: .; v_call: TRBV6-5; cdr3_aa: CASSYSRGGTEAFF; cdr3_nt: TGTGCCAGCAGTTACTCGAGGGGCGGCACTGAAGCTTTCTTT
j_call: TRBJ2-5; clone_size: .; d_call: TRBD1; v_call: TRBV19; cdr3_aa: CATTEGQGRETQYF; cdr3_nt: TGTGCCACCACTGAAGGACAGGGCCGAGAGACCCAGTACTTC
j_call: TRBJ2-7; clone_size: .; d_call: .; v_call: TRBV6-2/TRBV6-3; cdr3_aa: CASSSHTGSYEQYF; cdr3_nt: TGTGCCAGCAGTTCTCACACGGGATCCTACGAGCAGTACTTC
j_call: TRBJ2-7; clone_size: .; d_call: TRBD1; v_call: TRBV10-3; cdr3_aa: CAISGTGDSYEQYF; cdr3_nt: TGTGCCATCTCCGGGACAGGGGACTCCTACGAGCAGTACTTC
j_call: TRBJ2-3; clone_size: .; d_call: TRBD2; v_call: TRBV24-1; cdr3_aa: CATSEGASGGPDTQYF; cdr3_nt: TGTGCCACCAGTGAGGGGGCTAGCGGGGGACCAGATACGCAGTATTTT
j_call: TRBJ1-2; clone_size: .; d_call: .; v_call: TRBV11-3; cdr3_aa: CASSLLGRTDNYGYTF; cdr3_nt: TGTGCCAGCAGCTTACTTGGAAGGACGGATAACTATGGCTACACCTTC
j_call: TRBJ1-6; clone_size: .; d_call: TRBD1; v_call: TRBV3-1/TRBV3-2; cdr3_aa: CASSQGRTGLSPLHF; cdr3_nt: TGTGCCAGCAGCCAAGGTAGGACAGGGTTGTCACCCCTCCACTTT
j_call: TRBJ2-7; clone_size: few; d_call: .; v_call: TRBV3-1/TRBV3-2; cdr3_aa: CASSGGVRYEQYF; cdr3_nt: TGTGCCAGCAGCGGCGGGGTTCGCTACGAGCAGTACTTC
j_call: TRBJ2-7; clone_size: .; d_call: .; v_call: TRBV4-2; cdr3_aa: CASSQDRADEQYF; cdr3_nt: TGTGCCAGCAGCCAAGACAGGGCGGACGAGCAGTACTTC
j_call: TRBJ1-3; clone_size: .; d_call: .; v_call: TRBV4-3; cdr3_aa: CASSQDFRSGNTIYF; cdr3_nt: TGCGCCAGCAGCCAGGACTTCAGATCTGGAAACACCATATATTTT
j_call: TRBJ2-5; clone_size: .; d_call: TRBD2; v_call: TRBV6-5; cdr3_aa: CASSVLAAQYF; cdr3_nt: TGTGCCAGCAGCGTACTAGCGGCCCAGTACTTC
j_call: TRBJ1-6; clone_size: .; d_call: .; v_call: TRBV9; cdr3_aa: CASSSRRGRDGNSPLHF; cdr3_nt: TGTGCCAGCAGCTCCCGCCGGGGCAGGGATGGAAATTCACCCCTCCACTTT
j_call: TRBJ1-1; clone_size: .; d_call: .; v_call: TRBV7-3; cdr3_aa: CASSLLVNTEAFF; cdr3_nt: TGTGCCAGCAGCTTATTAGTGAACACTGAAGCTTTCTTT
j_call: TRBJ1-5; clone_size: .; d_call: .; v_call: TRBV28; cdr3_aa: CASSPYSLAPQHF; cdr3_nt: TGTGCCAGCAGTCCTTACTCCTTAGCCCCCCAGCATTTT
j_call: TRBJ2-2; clone_size: .; d_call: .; v_call: TRBV28; cdr3_aa: CASSLDTGELFF; cdr3_nt: TGTGCCAGCAGTTTAGACACCGGGGAGCTGTTTTTT
j_call: TRBJ1-2; clone_size: once; d_call: TRBD1; v_call: TRBV7-9; cdr3_aa: CASSLDDRTGYNYGYTF; cdr3_nt: TGTGCCAGCAGCTTAGATGACAGGACAGGGTATAACTATGGCTACACCTTC
j_call: TRBJ2-1; clone_size: .; d_call: .; v_call: TRBV4-2; cdr3_aa: CASNLGGGNNNEQFF; cdr3_nt: TGTGCCAGCAACCTAGGCGGGGGCAATAACAATGAGCAGTTCTTC
j_call: TRBJ1-4; clone_size: .; d_call: TRBD1; v_call: TRBV10-2; cdr3_aa: CASSTGGGNEKLFF; cdr3_nt: TGCGCCAGCAGCACAGGGGGCGGTAATGAAAAACTGTTTTTT
j_call: TRBJ1-2; clone_size: .; d_call: TRBD1; v_call: TRBV12-3/TRBV12-4; cdr3_aa: CASSRQGNYGYTF; cdr3_nt: TGTGCCAGCAGTAGACAGGGGAACTATGGCTACACCTTC
j_call: TRBJ2-7; clone_size: .; d_call: .; v_call: TRBV7-9; cdr3_aa: CASSLNFYEQYF; cdr3_nt: TGTGCCAGCAGCTTAAATTTCTACGAGCAGTACTTC